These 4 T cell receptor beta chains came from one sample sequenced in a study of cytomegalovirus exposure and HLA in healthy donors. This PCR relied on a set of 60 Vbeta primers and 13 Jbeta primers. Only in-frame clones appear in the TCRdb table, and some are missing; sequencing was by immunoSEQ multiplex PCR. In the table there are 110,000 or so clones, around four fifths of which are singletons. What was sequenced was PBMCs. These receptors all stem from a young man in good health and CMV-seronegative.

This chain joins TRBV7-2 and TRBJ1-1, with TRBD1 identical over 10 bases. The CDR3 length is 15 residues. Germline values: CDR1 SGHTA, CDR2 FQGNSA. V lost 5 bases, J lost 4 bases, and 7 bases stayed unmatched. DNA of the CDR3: TGTGCCAGCAGCGCCAGGGACAGGGGTGGCACTGAAGCTTTCTTT. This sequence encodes CASSARDRGGTEAFF.

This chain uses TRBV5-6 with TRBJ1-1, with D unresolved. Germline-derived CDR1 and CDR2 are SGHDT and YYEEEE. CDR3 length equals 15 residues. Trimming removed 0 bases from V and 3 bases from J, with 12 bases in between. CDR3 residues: CASSLATGQYTEAFF. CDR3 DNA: TGTGCCAGCAGCTTGGCCACGGGTCAGTACACTGAAGCTTTCTTT.

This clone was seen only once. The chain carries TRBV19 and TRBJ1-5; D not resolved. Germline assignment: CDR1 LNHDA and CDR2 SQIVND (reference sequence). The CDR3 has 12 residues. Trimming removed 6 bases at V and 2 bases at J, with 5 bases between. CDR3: CASRGGNQPQHF. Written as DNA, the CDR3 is TGTGCCAGTAGAGGAGGCAATCAGCCCCAGCATTTT.

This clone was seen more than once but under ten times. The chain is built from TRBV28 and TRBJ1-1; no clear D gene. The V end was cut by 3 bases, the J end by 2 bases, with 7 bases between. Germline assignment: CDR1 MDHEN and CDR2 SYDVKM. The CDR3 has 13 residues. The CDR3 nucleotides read TGTGCCAGCAGTTTCGCAGGAAACACTGAAGCTTTCTTT. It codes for CASSFAGNTEAFF.